The source of this TCR beta chain is a study of cytomegalovirus exposure and HLA in healthy donors. Study findings and constraints: Only CMV serostatus was available as immune exposure information. The listing of 150 to 200 TCR beta chains classed them as cytomegalovirus-associated. With further analysis later on, most CMV-associated TCR beta chains appeared HLA-restricted.

The PCR was carried out with 60 Vbeta primers and 13 Jbeta primers. Assay used: immunoSEQ multiplex PCR; TCRdb lists only in-frame clones, some missing. This sample has fewer than 200,000 clones; around three quarters occur once, and the top ten carry approximately 0.7%. Germline V lookup: CDR1 MGHRA, CDR2 YSYEKL. The CDR3 is 15 amino acids. Trimming stripped 1 base from V and 4 bases from J, with 14 bases between. Note on this clone: No antigen is known for it.

Nominally healthy donors were sampled, though unrecorded immune exposures were likely. The chain has TRBV4-1 and TRBJ2-7; a weak D match, TRBD1 (7 bases). The specimen sequenced was PBMCs. This TCR was recovered from a woman aged 40 to 50 in good health and CMV-seronegative. For the CDR3, the DNA is TGCGCCAGCAGCCAAGCCACAGGGGAGGTGTACGAGCAGTACTTC. It specifies CASSQATGEVYEQYF.